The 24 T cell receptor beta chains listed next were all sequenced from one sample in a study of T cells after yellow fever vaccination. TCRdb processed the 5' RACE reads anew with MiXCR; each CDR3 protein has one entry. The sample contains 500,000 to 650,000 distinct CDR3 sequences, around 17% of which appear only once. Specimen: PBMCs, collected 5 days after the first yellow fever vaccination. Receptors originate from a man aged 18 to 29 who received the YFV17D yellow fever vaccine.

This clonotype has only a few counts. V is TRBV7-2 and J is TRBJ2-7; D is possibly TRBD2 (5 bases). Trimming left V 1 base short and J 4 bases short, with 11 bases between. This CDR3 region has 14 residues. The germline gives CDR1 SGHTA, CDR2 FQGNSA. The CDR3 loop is CASSLDLGAYEQYF. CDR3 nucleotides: TGTGCCAGCAGCTTAGATTTGGGAGCGTACGAGCAGTACTTC.

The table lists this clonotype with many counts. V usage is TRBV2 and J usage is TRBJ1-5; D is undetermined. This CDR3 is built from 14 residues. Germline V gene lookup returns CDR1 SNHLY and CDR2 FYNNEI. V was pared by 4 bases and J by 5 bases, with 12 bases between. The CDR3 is CASSVEGGDQPQHF. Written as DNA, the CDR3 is TGTGCCAGCAGTGTTGAGGGCGGGGATCAGCCCCAGCATTTT. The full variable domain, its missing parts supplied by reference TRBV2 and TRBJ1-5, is EPEVTQTPSHQVTQMGQEVILRCVPISNHLYFYWYRQILGQKVEFLVSFYNNEISEKSEIFDDQFSVERPDGSNFTLKIRSTKLEDSAMYFCASSVEGGDQPQHFGDGTRLSIL.

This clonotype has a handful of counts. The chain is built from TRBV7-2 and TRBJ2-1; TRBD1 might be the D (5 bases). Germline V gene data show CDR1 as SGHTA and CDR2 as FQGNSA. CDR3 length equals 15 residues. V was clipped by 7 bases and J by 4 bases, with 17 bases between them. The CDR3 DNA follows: TGTGCCAGCACGTTAGTAGGGGCCATATACAATGAGCAGTTCTTC. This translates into CASTLVGAIYNEQFF.

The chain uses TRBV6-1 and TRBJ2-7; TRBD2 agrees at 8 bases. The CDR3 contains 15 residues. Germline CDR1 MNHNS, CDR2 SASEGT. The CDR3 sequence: CASSWAGTSPEYPPV. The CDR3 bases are TGTGCCAGCAGCTGGGCCGGGACTAGTCCAGAATACCCTCCCGTC.

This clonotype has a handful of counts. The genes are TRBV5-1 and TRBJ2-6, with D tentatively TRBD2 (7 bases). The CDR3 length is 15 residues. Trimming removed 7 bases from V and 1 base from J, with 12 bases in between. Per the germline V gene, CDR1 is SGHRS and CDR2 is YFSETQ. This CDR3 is CASWGGTSGANVLTF. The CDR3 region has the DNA TGCGCCAGCTGGGGAGGGACATCTGGGGCCAACGTCCTGACTTTC.

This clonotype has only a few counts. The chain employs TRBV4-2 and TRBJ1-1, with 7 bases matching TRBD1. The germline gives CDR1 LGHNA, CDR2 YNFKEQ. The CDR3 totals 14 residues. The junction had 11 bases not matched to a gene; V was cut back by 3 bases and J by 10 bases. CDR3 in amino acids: CASSQNRGEGGAFF. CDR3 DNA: TGTGCCAGCAGCCAGAACAGGGGTGAAGGAGGAGCTTTCTTT.

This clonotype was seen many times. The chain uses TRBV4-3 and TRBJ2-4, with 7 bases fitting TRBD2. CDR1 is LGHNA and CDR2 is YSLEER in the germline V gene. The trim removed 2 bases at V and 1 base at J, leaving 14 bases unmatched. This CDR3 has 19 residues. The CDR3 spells CASSQRLGLPGGAKNIQYF. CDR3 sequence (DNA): TGCGCCAGCAGCCAACGGCTCGGGCTACCCGGGGGGGCCAAAAACATTCAGTACTTC.

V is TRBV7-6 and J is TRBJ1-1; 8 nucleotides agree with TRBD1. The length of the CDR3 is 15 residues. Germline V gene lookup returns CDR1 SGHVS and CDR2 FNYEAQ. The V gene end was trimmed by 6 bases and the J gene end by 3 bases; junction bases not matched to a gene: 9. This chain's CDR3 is CASREDRGGYTEAFF. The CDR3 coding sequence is TGTGCCAGCAGGGAAGACAGGGGAGGATACACTGAAGCTTTCTTT.

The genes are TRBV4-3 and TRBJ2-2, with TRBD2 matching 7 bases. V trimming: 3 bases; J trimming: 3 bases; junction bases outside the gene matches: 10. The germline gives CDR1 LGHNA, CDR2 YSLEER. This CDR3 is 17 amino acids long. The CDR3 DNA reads TGCGCCAGCAGCCACGGAGAGTCCGGGGGGTACACCGGGGAGCTGTTTTTT. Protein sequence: CASSHGESGGYTGELFF.

The chain's CDR3 is CASSPTGSTRELFF. For the CDR3, the DNA is TGTGCCAGCAGCCCAACAGGGAGTACGAGGGAGCTGTTTTTT. This chain links TRBV11-3 with TRBJ2-2; possible D gene TRBD1, 6 bases. From germline, CDR1 is SGHNT and CDR2 YENEEA. Trimming stripped 5 bases from V and 9 bases from J, with 16 bases between. This CDR3 is built from 14 residues.

For the CDR3, the DNA is TGTGCCAGCAACCCGGGGGGGGGCCCTGCAGATACGCAGTATTTT. Residues: CASNPGGGPADTQYF. This sequence joins TRBV12-3 or TRBV12-4 and TRBJ2-3, with TRBD2 matching 8 bases. The V gene end was trimmed by 7 bases and the J gene end by 4 bases; junction bases not matched to a gene: 10. This CDR3 has 15 amino acids.

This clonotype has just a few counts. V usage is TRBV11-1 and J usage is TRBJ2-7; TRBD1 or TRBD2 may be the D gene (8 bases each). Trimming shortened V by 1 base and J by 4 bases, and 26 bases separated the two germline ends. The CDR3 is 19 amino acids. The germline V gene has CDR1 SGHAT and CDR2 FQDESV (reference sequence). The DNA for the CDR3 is TGTGCCAGCAGCTTAGTCGGGACAGGCGGACTAGCATTTTCTTACGAGCAGTACTTC. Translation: CASSLVGTGGLAFSYEQYF.

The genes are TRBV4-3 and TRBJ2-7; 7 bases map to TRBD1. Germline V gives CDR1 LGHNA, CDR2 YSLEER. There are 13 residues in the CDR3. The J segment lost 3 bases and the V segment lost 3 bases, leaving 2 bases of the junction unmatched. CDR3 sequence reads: CASSQDRSYEQYF. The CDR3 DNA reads TGCGCCAGCAGCCAGGACAGGAGCTACGAGCAGTACTTC.

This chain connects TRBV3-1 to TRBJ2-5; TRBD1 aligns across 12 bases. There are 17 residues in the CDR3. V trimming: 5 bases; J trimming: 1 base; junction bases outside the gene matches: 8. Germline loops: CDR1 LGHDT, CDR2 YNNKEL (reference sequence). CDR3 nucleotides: TGTGCCAGCAGCTCAGGGACAGGGGGCCCATTCCAAGAGACCCAGTACTTC. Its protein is CASSSGTGGPFQETQYF.

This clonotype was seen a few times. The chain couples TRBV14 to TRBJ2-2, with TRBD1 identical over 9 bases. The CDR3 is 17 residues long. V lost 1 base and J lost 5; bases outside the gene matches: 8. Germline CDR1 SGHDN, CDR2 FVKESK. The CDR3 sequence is CASSQVGTGLGTGELFF. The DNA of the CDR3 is TGTGCCAGCAGCCAAGTCGGGACAGGGCTTGGAACCGGGGAGCTGTTTTTT.

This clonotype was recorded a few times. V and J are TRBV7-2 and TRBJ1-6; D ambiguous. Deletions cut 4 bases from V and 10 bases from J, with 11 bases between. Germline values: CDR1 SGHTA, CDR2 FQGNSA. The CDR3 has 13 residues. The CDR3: CASSSNNVSPLHF. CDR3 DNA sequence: TGTGCCAGCAGCTCCAATAACGTGTCACCCCTCCACTTT.

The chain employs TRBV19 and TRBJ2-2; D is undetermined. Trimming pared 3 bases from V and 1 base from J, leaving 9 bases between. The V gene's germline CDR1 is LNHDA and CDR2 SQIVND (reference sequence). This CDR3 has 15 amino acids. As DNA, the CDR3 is TGTGCCAGTAGTATTCCAGGTGGGAACACCGGGGAGCTGTTTTTT. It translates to CASSIPGGNTGELFF.

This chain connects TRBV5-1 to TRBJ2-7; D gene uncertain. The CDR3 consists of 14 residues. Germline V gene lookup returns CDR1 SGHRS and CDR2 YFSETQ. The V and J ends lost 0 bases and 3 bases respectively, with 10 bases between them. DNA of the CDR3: TGCGCCAGCAGCTTGGAGGGCAGACTCTACGAGCAGTACGTC. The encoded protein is CASSLEGRLYEQYV.

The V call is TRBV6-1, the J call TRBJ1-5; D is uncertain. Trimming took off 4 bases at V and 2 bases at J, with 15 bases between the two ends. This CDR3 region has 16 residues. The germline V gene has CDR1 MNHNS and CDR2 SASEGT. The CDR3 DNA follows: TGTGCCAGCAGTGGAGTTATGGCAGGCCGCAATCAGCCCCAGCATTTT. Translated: CASSGVMAGRNQPQHF.

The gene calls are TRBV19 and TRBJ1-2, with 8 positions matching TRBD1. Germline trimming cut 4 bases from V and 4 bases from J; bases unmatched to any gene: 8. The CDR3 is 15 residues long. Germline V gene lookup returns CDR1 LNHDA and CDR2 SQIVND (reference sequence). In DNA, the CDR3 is TGTGCCAGTAGTAGAGGACAGGGACTCTCCTATGGCTACACCTTC. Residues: CASSRGQGLSYGYTF.

CDR3 residues: CASSYRGLGNTEAFF. The CDR3, as DNA: TGTGCCAGCAGCTACAGGGGGCTCGGGAACACTGAAGCTTTCTTT. V is TRBV13 and J is TRBJ1-1; TRBD1 aligns across 9 bases. Germline V gene data show CDR1 as PRHDT and CDR2 as FYEKMQ (reference sequence). The CDR3 spans 15 residues. With V trimmed by 4 bases and J by 1 base, 4 bases remained unmatched.

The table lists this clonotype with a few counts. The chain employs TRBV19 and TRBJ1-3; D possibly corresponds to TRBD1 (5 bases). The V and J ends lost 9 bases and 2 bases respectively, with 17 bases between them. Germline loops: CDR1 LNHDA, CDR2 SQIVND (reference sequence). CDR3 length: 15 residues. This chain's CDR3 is CASGQRTPTGNTIYF. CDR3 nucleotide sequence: TGTGCCAGCGGGCAGCGGACACCCACTGGAAACACCATATATTTT.

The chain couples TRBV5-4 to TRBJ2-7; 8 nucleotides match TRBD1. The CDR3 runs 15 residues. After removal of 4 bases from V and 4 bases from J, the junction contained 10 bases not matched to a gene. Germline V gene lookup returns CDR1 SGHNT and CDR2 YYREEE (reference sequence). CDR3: CASSDRQGLGYEQYV. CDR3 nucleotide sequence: TGTGCCAGCAGCGACCGACAGGGGTTGGGGTACGAGCAGTACGTC.

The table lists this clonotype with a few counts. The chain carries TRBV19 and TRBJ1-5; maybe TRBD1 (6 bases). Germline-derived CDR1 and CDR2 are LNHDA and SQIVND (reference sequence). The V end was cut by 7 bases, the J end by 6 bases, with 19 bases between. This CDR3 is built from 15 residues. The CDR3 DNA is TGTGCCAGTACTCCGACAACACAGGGACTTCAGCCCCAGCATTTT. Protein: CASTPTTQGLQPQHF.